Below are 7 T cell receptor beta chains sequenced from a single sample in a study of T cell responses to AZD1222 COVID-19 vaccine. The repertoire was sequenced with immunoSEQ multiplex PCR; TCRdb's copy has only in-frame clones and lacks some. Of 90,000 to 150,000 clones detected, around nine tenths appear once; the ten largest clones hold approximately 8.4%. Sequenced material: peripheral blood, taken on day 0 of AZD1222 vaccination. The origin of the receptors is an adult in good health.

Here the CDR3 DNA reads TGTGCCAGTAGACACGGGACAAACTATGGCTACACCTTC. Translating gives CASRHGTNYGYTF. The chain is built from TRBV19 and TRBJ1-2, with D tentatively TRBD1 (6 bases). The CDR3 extends over 13 amino acids. V shed 6 bases and J shed 2 bases, with 10 bases lying between them. Germline V lookup: CDR1 LNHDA, CDR2 SQIVND (reference sequence).

The chain employs TRBV28 and TRBJ2-4; no clear D gene. Germline V gene lookup returns CDR1 MDHEN and CDR2 SYDVKM. This CDR3 region has 15 residues. V lost 5 bases and J lost 0, with 11 bases in between. CDR3 sequence: CASSTPTLAKNIQYF. The CDR3 DNA reads as TGTGCCAGCAGTACTCCGACGTTAGCCAAAAACATTCAGTACTTC.

On this clone itself: At one end, the junction sequence differs from germline, possibly due to a read error. This rearrangement joins TRBV7-7 to TRBJ1-2; TRBD1 aligns across 8 bases. The germline CDR1 and CDR2 sequences are SSHAT and FNYEAQ (reference sequence). This CDR3 spans 15 amino acids. The CDR3 DNA is TGTGCTAGCAGCCTAGACAGGGGTCCTAACTATGGCTACACCTTC. Amino acid sequence: CASSLDRGPNYGYTF.

The rearrangement links TRBV27 to TRBJ2-2; D gene uncertain. The germline V and J ends were trimmed by 3 bases and 6 bases, with 14 bases remaining between them. CDR1 is MNHEY, CDR2 SMNVEV, per germline (reference sequence). The CDR3 contains 15 residues. The CDR3 nucleotides are TGTGCCAGCAGTTTGGGTAGGGCGATGGCCGGGGAGCTGTTTTTT. Its translation is CASSLGRAMAGELFF.

V gene TRBV28 combines with J gene TRBJ1-6; no clear D. The length of the CDR3 is 12 residues. Looked up from germline, CDR1 is MDHEN and CDR2 is SYDVKM. Trimming took off 1 base at V and 9 bases at J, with 4 bases between the two ends. CDR3 in amino acids: CASSLSGSPLHF. Written as DNA, the CDR3 is TGTGCCAGCAGTTTATCTGGTTCACCCCTCCACTTT. The full variable domain, in which reference TRBV28 and TRBJ1-6 provide the parts outside the CDR3, is DVKVTQSSRYLVKRTGEKVFLECVQDMDHENMFWYRQDPGLGLRLIYFSYDVKMKEKGDIPEGYSVSREKKERFSLILESASTNQTSMYLCASSLSGSPLHFGNGTRLTVT.

The V call is TRBV3-1 (or the pseudogene TRBV3-2), the J call TRBJ2-2, with D possibly matching TRBD2 (6 bases). With 3 bases removed from V and 2 bases from J, the gap between germline ends came to 10 bases. The CDR3 contains 15 residues. The germline CDR1 and CDR2 sequences are LGHDT and YNNKEL (reference sequence). CDR3 amino acids: CASSHGGLNTGELFF. The CDR3 nucleotides read TGTGCCAGCAGCCACGGGGGTTTAAACACCGGGGAGCTGTTTTTT.

V usage is TRBV5-5 and J usage is TRBJ2-1, with D maybe TRBD1 (5 bases). The V end was cut by 4 bases, the J end by 0 bases, with 14 bases between. Germline loops: CDR1 SGHKS, CDR2 YYEKEE (reference sequence). The CDR3 runs 16 residues. The CDR3 protein is CASSVSTDTSYNEQFF. In nucleotides, the CDR3 is TGTGCCAGCAGCGTTTCGACAGATACCTCCTACAATGAGCAGTTCTTC.